Listed below are T cell receptor beta chains from one sample, sequenced in a study of ipilimumab plus nivolumab after autologous stem cell transplantation. Assay used: immunoSEQ multiplex PCR; TCRdb lists only in-frame clones, some missing. This table holds around 15,000 clones, 75% to 85% found once. The material was PBMCs, obtained in a trial of ipilimumab plus nivolumab as post-transplant consolidation. The receptors derive from a male donor with diffuse large B-cell lymphoma. Both conserved end residues are trimmed from each CDR3.

CDR3: ASSVDPGGNEQF
J: TRBJ2-1
V: TRBV9
length: 12

CDR3: ASSYGTRTYEQY
J: TRBJ2-7
V: TRBV27
length: 12

CDR3: ASRTGGVGNTIY
J: TRBJ1-3
V: TRBV28
length: 12

CDR3: ASSLYPGPIYEQY
J: TRBJ2-7
V: TRBV7-2
length: 13

CDR3: ASSELVFPTNSYNEQF
J: TRBJ2-1
V: TRBV10-1
length: 16

CDR3: ASSVSSRGSTDTQY
J: TRBJ2-3
V: TRBV5-1
length: 14

CDR3: ASKGQGAGGELF
J: TRBJ2-2
V: TRBV27
length: 12

CDR3: ASSQEFLGVLYEQY
J: TRBJ2-7
V: TRBV4-1
length: 14

CDR3: ASSGGQNYNSPLH
J: TRBJ1-6
V: TRBV5-4
length: 13

CDR3: ASSLTPQGSWAYNEQF
J: TRBJ2-1
V: TRBV7-9
length: 16

CDR3: ASRGNRGPSPYEQY
J: TRBJ2-7
V: TRBV27
length: 14

CDR3: ASKKSSTNEKLF
J: TRBJ1-4
V: TRBV19
length: 12

CDR3: ASSKGNMLRGAV
J: TRBJ2-2
V: TRBV21-1
length: 12

CDR3: ASGLSGLPDTQY
J: TRBJ2-3
V: TRBV5-4
length: 12

CDR3: ASSVLGGEYTGELF
J: TRBJ2-2
V: TRBV9
length: 14

CDR3: ASSFGPGRENTEAF
J: TRBJ1-1
V: TRBV5-1
length: 14

CDR3: ASSFLAGRPRITGELF
J: TRBJ2-2
V: TRBV28
length: 16

CDR3: ASSEVWAHVGKGNEQF
J: TRBJ2-1
V: TRBV6-1
length: 16

CDR3: ASSLYGLGETQY
J: TRBJ2-5
V: TRBV5-8
length: 12

CDR3: ASSPRHGEGNQPQH
J: TRBJ1-5
V: TRBV27
length: 14

CDR3: ASSYVRKTYGYT
J: TRBJ1-2
V: TRBV28
length: 12